This T cell receptor (beta chain) was profiled in a study of cytomegalovirus exposure and HLA in healthy donors. V shed 2 bases and J 7 bases; nucleotides not matched to a gene: 9. The CDR3 runs to 17 residues. Germline V gives CDR1 SGDLS, CDR2 YYNGEE. Remarks on this clone: Its antigen is undetermined.

The primer mix had 60 Vbeta and 13 Jbeta primers. The table came from immunoSEQ multiplex PCR; TCRdb's copy has only in-frame clones and leaves some out. The sample has some 130,000 clones. Study results and caveats: The authors later linked a missense DCLRE1C variant to TCR beta V- and J-gene trimming.

The V call is TRBV9, the J call TRBJ2-1; 13 positions agree with TRBD2. The sequencing sample was made of PBMCs. This receptor was taken from a woman in her sixties or seventies in good health and CMV-seronegative. This CDR3 is CASSVGLGLAGANEQFF. Here the CDR3 DNA reads TGTGCCAGCAGCGTCGGGCTTGGACTAGCGGGGGCTAATGAGCAGTTCTTC.